This T cell receptor (beta chain) emerged from a study of graft-versus-host responses after intestinal transplantation. About the study: Every one of the recipients received anti-thymocyte globulin induction and afterwards took tacrolimus and steroids for about 3 years. The study's findings and limits: Circulating GvH clone levels at their peak were associated with HvG declines (early post-transplant). Researchers found GvH clones in recipient marrow, and some showed up first in ileum or blood.

This clone was observed once. Its cognate antigen is unknown. This table comes from immunoSEQ multiplex PCR, and its TCRdb copy is limited to in-frame clones, with some not included. Of under 20,000 clones listed, around nine tenths are singletons. The germline V gene encodes CDR1 ENHRY and CDR2 SYGVKD. Trimming took 10 bases from V and 7 from J; bases not matched to a gene: 12. This CDR3 has 14 amino acids. Sequenced here: PBMCs, sampled roughly 32 weeks after intestinal transplant. This receptor was identified in a human patient who received an intestinal transplant, so some T cells may come from the graft donor. V usage is TRBV10-3 and J usage is TRBJ2-1; the match to TRBD2 covers 8 bases. CDR3 residues: CASSGGRGGNEQFF. CDR3 nucleotide sequence: TGTGCCAGCAGCGGGGGCAGGGGAGGGAATGAGCAGTTCTTC.